The 14 T cell receptor beta chains presented below share a single source sample, sequenced in a study of shared T cell receptors in the human thymus. TCRdb's table, derived via immunoSEQ multiplex PCR, lists solely in-frame clones and lacks some. The table shows about 660,000 clones, with over 75% occurring only once. This sample also belongs to another study, concerning human thymus T cells.

The source material was thymocytes. These receptors were obtained from a boy younger than two with a congenital heart defect.

The V gene is TRBV28, the J gene TRBJ2-7, with TRBD2 matching 14 bases. This CDR3 is built from 16 residues. Losses at the gene ends were 7 bases for V and 6 bases for J; bases not matched to a gene: 11. CDR1 and CDR2 (germline): MDHEN, SYDVKM. For the CDR3, the DNA is TGTGCCAGCACCGGGACTAGCGGGAGCAAAACAGGCGAGCAGTACTTC. It translates to CASTGTSGSKTGEQYF.

DNA of the CDR3: TGCGCCAGCAGCTTGGCTCGGGGTACCTATGAAAAACTGTTTTTT. Translating it yields CASSLARGTYEKLFF. The J gene is TRBJ1-4, the V gene TRBV5-1, with D unresolved. Trimming shortened V by 0 bases and J by 6 bases, and 12 bases separated the two germline ends. The CDR3 loop spans 15 amino acids. The germline gives CDR1 SGHRS, CDR2 YFSETQ. The whole variable domain, filled in from reference TRBV5-1 and TRBJ1-4, reads KAGVTQTPRYLIKTRGQQVTLSCSPISGHRSVSWYQQTPGQGLQFLFEYFSETQRNKGNFPGRFSGRQFSNSRSEMNVSTLELGDSALYLCASSLARGTYEKLFFGSGTQLSVL.

Details on this clone: One end of the junction is discordant with germline, which a read error may explain. This chain uses TRBV7-9 with TRBJ2-1; 9 bases agree with TRBD2. The CDR3 sequence is 14 residues long. Per the germline V gene, CDR1 is SEHNR and CDR2 is FQNEAQ (reference sequence). CDR3 coding DNA: TGTGCCAGCAGCCGACGGGCTAGCGGGGCCCCCTCAGTCTTC. Amino acid sequence: CASSRRASGAPSVF.

The chain couples TRBV5-3 to TRBJ2-7; 9 bases map to TRBD1. TRBV5-3 is an ORF, with its function uncertain. V lost 8 bases to trimming and J lost 3 bases; unmatched junction nucleotides: 12. The CDR3 is 15 residues long. CDR3 in amino acids: CASSSGQGGLYEQYF. The CDR3 coding sequence is TGTGCCAGCAGTTCGGGACAGGGCGGCCTCTACGAGCAGTACTTC.

The chain has TRBV1 and TRBJ2-1; the D segment call TRBD2 is taken from the table without a DNA check. TRBV1 is deemed a pseudogene. The CDR3 spans 16 residues. The CDR3 loop is CTSRLASGSRSNEQFF. The CDR3 nucleotides read TGCACCAGCAGGTTGGCTAGCGGGAGTCGCTCCAATGAGCAGTTCTTC.

The CDR3: CAISESNLSRADTGELFF. The CDR3, as DNA: TGTGCCATCAGTGAGTCGAATTTAAGCAGGGCAGACACCGGGGAGCTGTTTTTT. The chain carries TRBV10-3 and TRBJ2-2; possibly TRBD1 for D (5 bases). The CDR3 extends over 18 amino acids. V lost 0 bases and J 3 bases, leaving 17 bases between the germline ends. Germline values: CDR1 ENHRY, CDR2 SYGVKD.

The chain uses TRBV7-3 and TRBJ2-1; tentative D call: TRBD2 (6 bases). The V end lost 4 bases, the J end lost 0 bases, and 22 bases lay between the germline ends. Germline V CDR1 and CDR2: SGHTA, FQGTGA. CDR3 length equals 19 residues. The CDR3 region is CASSWDPDLATLSYNEQFF. DNA of the CDR3: TGTGCCAGCAGCTGGGACCCTGACCTAGCGACCCTCTCCTACAATGAGCAGTTCTTC.

This sequence joins TRBV27 and TRBJ2-5, with D unclear. V was trimmed by 7 bases and J by 0 bases, leaving 6 bases between them. The CDR3 is made up of 12 amino acids. The germline CDR1 and CDR2 sequences are MNHEY and SMNVEV (reference sequence). For the CDR3, the DNA is TGTGCCAGCATCAGTAACCAAGAGACCCAGTACTTC. This sequence encodes CASISNQETQYF.

This clone was observed once. The rearrangement uses TRBV2 and TRBJ2-7; 11 nucleotides agree with TRBD1. This CDR3 has 14 residues. V shed 6 bases and J 3 bases; nucleotides not matched to a gene: 4. Per the germline V gene, CDR1 is SNHLY and CDR2 is FYNNEI. The CDR3 spells CASSPGQGVYEQYF. CDR3 DNA sequence: TGTGCCAGCAGCCCGGGACAGGGGGTCTACGAGCAGTACTTC.

This rearrangement joins TRBV19 to TRBJ2-1; 8 bases match TRBD2. V shed 11 bases and J 0 bases; nucleotides not matched to a gene: 12. Germline values: CDR1 LNHDA, CDR2 SQIVND (reference sequence). The CDR3 is made up of 16 amino acids. CDR3 bases: TGTGCCTCCGGGGGGGGGCGGCAGAACTCCTACAATGAGCAGTTCTTC. It is translated as CASGGGRQNSYNEQFF.

J is TRBJ2-2 and V is TRBV5-4; 11 bases line up with TRBD1. There are 20 residues in the CDR3. CDR1 and CDR2 from the germline V gene are SGHNT and YYREEE (reference sequence). J was trimmed by 2 bases and V by 0 bases; bases with no gene match: 12. CDR3 sequence reads: CASSLDGGTGGSINTGELFF. The CDR3 region has the DNA TGTGCCAGCAGCTTGGATGGCGGGACAGGGGGGTCCATCAACACCGGGGAGCTGTTTTTT.

The V and J genes are TRBV20-1 and TRBJ2-3, with a possible D match to TRBD2 (6 bases). Trimming stripped 6 bases from V and 11 bases from J, with 15 bases between. CDR1 and CDR2 (germline): DFQATT, SNEGSKA (reference sequence). This CDR3 is built from 11 residues. The CDR3 coding sequence is TGCAGTGCCACGGAGGGGACCCAGCAGTATTTT. Amino acid sequence: CSATEGTQQYF.

This chain links TRBV7-9 with TRBJ2-2; 9 bases agree with TRBD2. V lost 5 bases, J lost 5 bases, and 15 bases stayed unmatched. The CDR3 is 18 residues long. CDR1 SEHNR and CDR2 FQNEAQ come from the germline V gene (reference sequence). CDR3 residues: CASSKTTHQREVTGELFF. CDR3 in DNA: TGTGCCAGCAGCAAAACGACGCACCAGCGGGAGGTGACCGGGGAGCTGTTTTTT.

The chain employs TRBV6-5 and TRBJ2-2; TRBD2 matches 8 bases. Looked up from germline, CDR1 is MNHEY and CDR2 is SVGAGI. There are 14 residues in the CDR3. V gave up 10 bases and J gave up 5 bases; unmatched junction bases: 9. CDR3 protein: CATRGRRETGELFF. The CDR3 coding sequence is TGTGCCACCCGCGGGAGGAGGGAAACCGGGGAGCTGTTTTTT.